This T cell receptor (beta chain) is drawn from a study of T cells in women clearing cervical HPV infection. Clones were sequenced by immunoSEQ multiplex PCR, and TCRdb holds only the in-frame ones, with some missing. Reported are more than 30,000 clones; the ten largest clones contain 3.5% to 4.5%. Remarks on this clone: Read sequence stops 3 residues before the CDR3 end, and the germline J gene provides the missing end.

Between the trimmed V and J ends, which lost 8 bases and 5 bases, there was a span of 7 bases. Germline assignment: CDR1 SNHLY and CDR2 FYNNEI. This CDR3 contains 11 residues. This sequence joins TRBV2 and TRBJ2-1; D gene unclear. This TCR came from a woman aged 18 to 75 with a cervical HPV16 infection that either progressed to CIN3+ or cleared (not recorded which). The source material was blood buffy coat. CDR3 region: CASGRDNEQFF. The CDR3 DNA, read in part, is TGTGCCAGCGGTAGGGACAATGAG.